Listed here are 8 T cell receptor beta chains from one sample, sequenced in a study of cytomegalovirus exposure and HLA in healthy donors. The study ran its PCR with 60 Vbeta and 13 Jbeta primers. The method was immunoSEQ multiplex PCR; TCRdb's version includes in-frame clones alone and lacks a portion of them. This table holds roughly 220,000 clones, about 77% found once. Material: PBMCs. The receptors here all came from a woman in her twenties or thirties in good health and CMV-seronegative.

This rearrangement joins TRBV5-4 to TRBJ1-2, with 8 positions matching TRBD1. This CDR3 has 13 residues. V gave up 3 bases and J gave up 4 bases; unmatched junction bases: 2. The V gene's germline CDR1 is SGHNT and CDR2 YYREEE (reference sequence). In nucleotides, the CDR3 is TGTGCCAGCAGCTCGGGACAGGTCTATGGCTACACCTTC. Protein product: CASSSGQVYGYTF.

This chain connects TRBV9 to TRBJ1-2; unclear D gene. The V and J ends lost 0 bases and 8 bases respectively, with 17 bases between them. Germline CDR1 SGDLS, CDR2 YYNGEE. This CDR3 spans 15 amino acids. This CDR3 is CASSVEMRALDGYTF. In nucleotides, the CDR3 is TGTGCCAGCAGCGTAGAAATGAGGGCTTTGGACGGCTACACCTTC.

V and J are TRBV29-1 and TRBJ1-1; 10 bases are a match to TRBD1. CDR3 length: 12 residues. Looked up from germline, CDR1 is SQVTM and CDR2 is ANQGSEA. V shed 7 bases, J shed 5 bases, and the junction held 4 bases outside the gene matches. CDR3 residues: CSAWTGGTEAFF. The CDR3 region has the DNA TGCAGCGCCTGGACAGGGGGGACTGAAGCTTTCTTT.

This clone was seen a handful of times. CDR3 bases: TGTGCCAGCAGCCCCCGGGGAGGGGAAGCCTATGGCTACACCTTC. Protein: CASSPRGGEAYGYTF. The chain carries TRBV4-2 and TRBJ1-2; D perhaps matches TRBD1 (5 bases). Trimming took 4 bases from V and 4 from J, leaving 16 bases between them. CDR3 length: 15 residues. From germline, CDR1 is LGHNA and CDR2 YNFKEQ.

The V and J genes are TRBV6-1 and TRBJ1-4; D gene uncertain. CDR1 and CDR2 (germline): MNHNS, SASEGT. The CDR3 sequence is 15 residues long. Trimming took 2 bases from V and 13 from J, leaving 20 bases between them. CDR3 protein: CASSEMGDPGNGLFF. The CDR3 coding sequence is TGTGCCAGCAGTGAAATGGGCGACCCGGGGAATGGACTGTTTTTT.

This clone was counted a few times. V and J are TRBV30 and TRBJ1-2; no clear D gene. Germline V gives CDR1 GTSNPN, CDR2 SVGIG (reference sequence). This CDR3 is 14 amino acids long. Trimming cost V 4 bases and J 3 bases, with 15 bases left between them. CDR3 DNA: TGTGCCTGGACCGTGACGGGAATGCACTATGGCTACACCTTC. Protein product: CAWTVTGMHYGYTF.

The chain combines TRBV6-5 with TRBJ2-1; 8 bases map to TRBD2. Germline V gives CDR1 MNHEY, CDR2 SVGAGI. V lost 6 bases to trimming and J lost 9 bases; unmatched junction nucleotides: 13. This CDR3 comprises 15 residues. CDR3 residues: CASRARGGSAGEQFF. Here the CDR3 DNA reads TGTGCCAGCAGAGCTCGCGGGGGGTCGGCTGGTGAGCAGTTCTTC.

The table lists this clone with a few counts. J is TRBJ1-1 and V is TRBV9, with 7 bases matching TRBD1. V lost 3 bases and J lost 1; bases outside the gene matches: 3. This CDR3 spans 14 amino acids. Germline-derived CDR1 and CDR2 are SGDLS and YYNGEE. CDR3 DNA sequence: TGTGCCAGCAGCGGCCGACAGGGGAACACTGAAGCTTTCTTT. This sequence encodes CASSGRQGNTEAFF.